Sequencing of this T cell receptor beta chain was carried out in a study of blood T cell repertoires in COVID-19 (dated by TCRdb to 2019 to 2021). Regarding the complete study: Collaborator samples came from the United States, Italy and Spain and covered acute and convalescent phases of COVID-19. The repertoires were made available in a free public database intended to serve as a resource for research on the immune response to SARS-CoV-2. Samples were obtained from the ongoing ImmuneRACE study (first 160 participants) and from 1,254 subjects provided by 6 global collaborators. The prospective study material was composed of cDNA or gDNA derived from T cells, B-cell-depleted T cells, or PBMCs. Subjects who had been exposed to COVID-19, were actively infected with it, or had recovered from it provided the deeply sampled blood TCRbeta repertoires that made up the dataset. Nearly every sample came with metadata listing a de-identified subject ID, COVID-19 status, age in years and sex. HLA class I and class II types, where available, came from metadata supplied by the sample provider rather than from assay-based typing.

The full study reports these points: The quantity of clinical and demographic metadata differed by source and by participant and was supplied without curation.

TCRbeta CDR3 regions were amplified from genomic DNA by means of the immunoSEQ Assay, a bias-controlled multiplex PCR. Per the original workflow: The number of nucleated cells in each sample was estimated from the amplification of reference gene primers within the assay. To quantify the absolute abundance of each unique TCRbeta CDR3 rearrangement, sequence reads were collapsed and filtered. For each sample, productive Simpson clonality was calculated as the square root of Simpson's diversity index across productive rearrangements. TCRdb limited this immuneACCESS table to in-frame rearrangements with V and J called. A share of clones is missing; checked studies link under half to unresolved V genes, and the rest is unexplained. V, J and clone size are those of that table, while D and trimming were read from the DNA. The sample table contains around 280,000 clones; only one count was recorded for 90% of them. The ten biggest clones cover about 1.7% of the sample.

Participants in the prospective study were enrolled through a virtual design, were aged roughly 18 to 100 years, and lived in under 25 United States geographic areas. In the prospective study, cohorts were assigned on the basis of participant-reported clinical history obtained from a screening survey and a study questionnaire. Each participant in the prospective study had whole blood, serum and a nasopharyngeal or oropharyngeal swab collected by mobile phlebotomists. Prospective study participants could optionally give additional blood draws and questionnaires over a 2-month period. Before DNA extraction, blood samples from the prospective study were shipped at room temperature or frozen. Between the V and J ends, shortened by 2 bases and 8 bases respectively, the junction contains 6 bases. Reading from cysteine to phenylalanine, the CDR3 counts 11 amino acids. The read is trimmed to its CDR3 DNA, 33 bases read in frame from base 1. Sequences GTSNPN (CDR1) and SVGIG (CDR2) are obtained from the germline V gene (reference sequence).

Concerning this clone itself: The clone's antigen remains unknown. Base qualities are missing; no much larger clone stands one base away.

The sequence came from a woman between 18 and 29 years old with acute COVID-19. Sequenced material: PBMCs or T cells enriched from blood (not recorded which). This receptor chain uses TRBV30 and TRBJ1-4, and the D gene may be TRBD1, 5 bases matching. The CDR3 protein is CAWSRGEKLFF. Here is the DNA: TGTGCCTGGAGTAGGGGCGAAAAACTGTTTTTT. The CDR3 plus the reference TRBV30 and TRBJ1-4 genes for the other parts give the full variable domain: SQTIHQWPATLVQPVGSPLSLECTVEGTSNPNLYWYRQAAGRGLQLLFYSVGIGQISSEVPQNLSASRPQDRQFILSSKKLLLSDSGFYLCAWSRGEKLFFGSGTQLSVL.